This record looks at one T cell receptor (beta chain) sequence and its context. Original handling: Amplification of reference gene primers provided the estimated nucleated cell counts. TCRdb's table, derived via immunoSEQ multiplex PCR, lists solely in-frame clones and lacks some. V and J calls plus clone size are reproduced from that table; the DNA served to infer D and trimming. There are roughly 180,000 clones in the sample; roughly 82% occur only once, and roughly 12% lies in the top ten. The data belong to a study of blood T cell repertoires in COVID-19. Overall study: Material from acute and convalescent COVID-19 was sourced from the United States, Italy and Spain.

The sample consisted of PBMCs or T cells enriched from blood (not recorded which). This TCR came from a man in his forties who had recovered from COVID-19.

CDR3 amino acids: CASSLVLAGSTDTQYF. The CDR3 DNA follows: TGTGCCAGCAGCTTAGTACTAGCGGGAAGCACAGATACGCAGTATTTT. This chain connects TRBV7-2 to TRBJ2-3; 10 nucleotides line up with TRBD2. This CDR3 is built from 16 residues. CDR1 is SGHTA and CDR2 is FQGNSA in the germline V gene. The junction had 1 base not matched to a gene; V was cut back by 1 base and J by 0 bases.